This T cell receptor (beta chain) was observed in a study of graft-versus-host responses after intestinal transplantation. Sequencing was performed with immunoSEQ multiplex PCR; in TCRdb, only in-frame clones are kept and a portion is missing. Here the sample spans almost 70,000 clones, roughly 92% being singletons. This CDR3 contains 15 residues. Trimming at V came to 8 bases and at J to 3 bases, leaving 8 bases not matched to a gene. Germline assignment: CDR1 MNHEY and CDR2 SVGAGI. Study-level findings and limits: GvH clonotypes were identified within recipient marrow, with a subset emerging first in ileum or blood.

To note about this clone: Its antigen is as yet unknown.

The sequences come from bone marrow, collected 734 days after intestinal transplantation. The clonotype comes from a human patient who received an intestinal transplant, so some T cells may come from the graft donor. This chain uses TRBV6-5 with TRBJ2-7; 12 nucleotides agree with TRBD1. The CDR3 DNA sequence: TGTGCCAGCGCTTTTGGGACAGGGGGCGGCTACGAGCAGTACTTC. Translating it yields CASAFGTGGGYEQYF.